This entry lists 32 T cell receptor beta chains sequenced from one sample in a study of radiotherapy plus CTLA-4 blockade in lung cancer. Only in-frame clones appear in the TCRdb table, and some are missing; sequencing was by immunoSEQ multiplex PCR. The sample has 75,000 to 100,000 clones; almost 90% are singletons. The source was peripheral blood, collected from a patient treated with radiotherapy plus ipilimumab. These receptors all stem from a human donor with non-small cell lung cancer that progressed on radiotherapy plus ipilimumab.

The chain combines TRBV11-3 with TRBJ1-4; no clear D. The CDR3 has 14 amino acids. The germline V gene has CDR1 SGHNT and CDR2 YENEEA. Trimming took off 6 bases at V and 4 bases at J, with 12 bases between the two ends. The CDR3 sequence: CASSLQPVNEKLFF. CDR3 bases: TGTGCCAGCAGTTTGCAACCAGTTAATGAAAAACTGTTTTTT.

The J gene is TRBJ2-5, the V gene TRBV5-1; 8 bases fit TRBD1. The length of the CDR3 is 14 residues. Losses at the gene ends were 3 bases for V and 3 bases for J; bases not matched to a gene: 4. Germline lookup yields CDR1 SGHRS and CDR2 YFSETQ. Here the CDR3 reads CASSYPTGEETQYF. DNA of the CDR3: TGCGCCAGCAGCTACCCGACAGGGGAAGAGACCCAGTACTTC.

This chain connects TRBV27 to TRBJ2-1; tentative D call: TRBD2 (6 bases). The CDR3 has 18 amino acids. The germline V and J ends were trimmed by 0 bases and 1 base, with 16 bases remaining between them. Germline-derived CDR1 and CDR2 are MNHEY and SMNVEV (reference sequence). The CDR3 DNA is TGTGCCAGCAGTTTATCGAAGGGACTCGGTTTGTCCTACAATGAGCAGTTCTTC. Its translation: CASSLSKGLGLSYNEQFF.

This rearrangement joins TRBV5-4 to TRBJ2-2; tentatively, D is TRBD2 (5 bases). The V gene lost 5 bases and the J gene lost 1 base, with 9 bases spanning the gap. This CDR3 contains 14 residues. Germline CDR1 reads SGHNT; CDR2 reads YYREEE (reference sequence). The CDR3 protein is CASSARENTGELFF. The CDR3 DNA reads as TGTGCCAGCAGTGCCCGGGAGAACACCGGGGAGCTGTTTTTT.

CDR3 residues: CASTLAGVSYNEQFF. CDR3 DNA sequence: TGTGCCAGCACCCTAGCGGGAGTATCCTACAATGAGCAGTTCTTC. The V and J genes are TRBV9 and TRBJ2-1, with 10 bases identical to TRBD2. The CDR3 has 15 amino acids. Trimming removed 6 bases from V and 1 base from J; junction bases left unmatched: 4. Germline-derived CDR1 and CDR2 are SGDLS and YYNGEE. Using reference TRBV9 and TRBJ2-1 for the parts outside the CDR3, the full variable domain is DSGVTQTPKHLITATGQRVTLRCSPRSGDLSVYWYQQSLDQGLQFLIQYYNGEERAKGNILERFSAQQFPDLHSELNLSSLELGDSALYFCASTLAGVSYNEQFFGPGTRLTVL.

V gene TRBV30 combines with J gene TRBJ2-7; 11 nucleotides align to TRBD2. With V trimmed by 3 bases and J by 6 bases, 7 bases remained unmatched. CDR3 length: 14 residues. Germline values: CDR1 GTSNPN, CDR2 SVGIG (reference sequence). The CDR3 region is CAWSPGTSGAEQYF. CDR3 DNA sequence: TGTGCCTGGAGCCCAGGGACTAGCGGTGCCGAGCAGTACTTC.

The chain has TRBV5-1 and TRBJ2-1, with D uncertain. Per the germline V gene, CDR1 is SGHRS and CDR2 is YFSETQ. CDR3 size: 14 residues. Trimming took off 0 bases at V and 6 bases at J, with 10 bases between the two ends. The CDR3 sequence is CASSLVLAGNEQFF. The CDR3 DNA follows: TGCGCCAGCAGCTTGGTTTTAGCCGGCAATGAGCAGTTCTTC.

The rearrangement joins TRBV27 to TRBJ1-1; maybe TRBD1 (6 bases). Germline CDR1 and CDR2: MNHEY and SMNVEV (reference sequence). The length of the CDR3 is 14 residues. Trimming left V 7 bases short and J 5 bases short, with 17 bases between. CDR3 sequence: CASTARGRLTEAFF. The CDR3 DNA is TGTGCCAGCACCGCCCGGGGGCGGTTAACTGAAGCTTTCTTT.

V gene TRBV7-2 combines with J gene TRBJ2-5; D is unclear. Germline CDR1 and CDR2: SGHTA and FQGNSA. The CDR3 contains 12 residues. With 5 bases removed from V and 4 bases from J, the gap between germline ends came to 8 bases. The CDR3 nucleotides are TGTGCCAGCAGCCAGACCACAGAGACCCAGTACTTC. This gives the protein CASSQTTETQYF.

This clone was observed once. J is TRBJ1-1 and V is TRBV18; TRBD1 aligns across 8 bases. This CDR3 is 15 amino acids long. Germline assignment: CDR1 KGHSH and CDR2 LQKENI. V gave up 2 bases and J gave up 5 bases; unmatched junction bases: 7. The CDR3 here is CASSPDDRGGTEAFF. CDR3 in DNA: TGTGCCAGCTCACCAGACGACAGGGGAGGTACTGAAGCTTTCTTT.

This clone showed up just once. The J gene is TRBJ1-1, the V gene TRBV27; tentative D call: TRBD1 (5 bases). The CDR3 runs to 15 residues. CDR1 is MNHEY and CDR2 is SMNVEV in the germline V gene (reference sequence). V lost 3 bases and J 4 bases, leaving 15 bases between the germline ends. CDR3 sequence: CASSFTSGGSTEAFF. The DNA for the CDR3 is TGTGCCAGCAGTTTCACGTCTGGGGGTAGCACTGAAGCTTTCTTT.

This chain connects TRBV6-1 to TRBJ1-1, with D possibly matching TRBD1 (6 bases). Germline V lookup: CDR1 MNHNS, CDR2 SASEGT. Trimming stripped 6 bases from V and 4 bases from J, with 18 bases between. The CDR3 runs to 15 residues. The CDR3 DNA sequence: TGTGCCAGCAGACAGGGTTTTTTGTTGGCCACTGAAGCTTTCTTT. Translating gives CASRQGFLLATEAFF.

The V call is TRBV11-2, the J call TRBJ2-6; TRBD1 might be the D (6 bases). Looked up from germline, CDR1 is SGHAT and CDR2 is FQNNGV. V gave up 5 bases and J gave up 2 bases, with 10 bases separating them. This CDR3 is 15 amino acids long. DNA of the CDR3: TGTGCCAGCAGCCTCCAGGGGACTGGGGCCAACGTCCTGACTTTC. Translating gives CASSLQGTGANVLTF.

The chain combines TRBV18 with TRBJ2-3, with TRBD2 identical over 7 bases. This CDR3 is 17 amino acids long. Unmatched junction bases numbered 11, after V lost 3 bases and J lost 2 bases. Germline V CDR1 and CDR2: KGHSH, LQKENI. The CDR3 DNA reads TGTGCCAGCTCACCGGGCCCTTGGGGAGGGCTCACAGATACGCAGTATTTT. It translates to CASSPGPWGGLTDTQYF.

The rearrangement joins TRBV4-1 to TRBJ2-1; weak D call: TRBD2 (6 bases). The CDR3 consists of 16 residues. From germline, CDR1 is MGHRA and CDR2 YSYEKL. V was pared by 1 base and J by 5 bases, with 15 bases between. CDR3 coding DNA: TGCGCCAGCAGCCAAGGGCCCCGAGCGGGCCACAATGAGCAGTTCTTC. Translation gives CASSQGPRAGHNEQFF.

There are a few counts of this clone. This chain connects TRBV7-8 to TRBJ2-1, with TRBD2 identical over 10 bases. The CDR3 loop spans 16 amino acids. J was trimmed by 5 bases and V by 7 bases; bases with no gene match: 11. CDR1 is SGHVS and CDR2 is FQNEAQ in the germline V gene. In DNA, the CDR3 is TGTGCCAGCACCCCAGGTCCTAGCGGGGGTGACAATGAGCAGTTCTTC. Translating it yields CASTPGPSGGDNEQFF.

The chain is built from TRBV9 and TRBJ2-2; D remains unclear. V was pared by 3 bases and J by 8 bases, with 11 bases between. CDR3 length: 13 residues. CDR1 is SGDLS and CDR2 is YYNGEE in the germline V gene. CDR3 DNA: TGTGCCAGCAGCGCAGAAGGACCAGGGGAGCTGTTTTTT. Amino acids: CASSAEGPGELFF. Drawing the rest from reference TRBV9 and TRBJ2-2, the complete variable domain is DSGVTQTPKHLITATGQRVTLRCSPRSGDLSVYWYQQSLDQGLQFLIQYYNGEERAKGNILERFSAQQFPDLHSELNLSSLELGDSALYFCASSAEGPGELFFGEGSRLTVL.

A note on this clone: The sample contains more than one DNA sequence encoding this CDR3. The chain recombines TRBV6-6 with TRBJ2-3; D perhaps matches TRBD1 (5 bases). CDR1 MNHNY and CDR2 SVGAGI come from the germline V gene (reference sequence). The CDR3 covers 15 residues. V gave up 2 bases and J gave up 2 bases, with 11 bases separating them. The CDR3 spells CASSYVDSITDTQYF. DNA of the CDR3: TGTGCCAGCAGTTACGTCGACAGTATCACAGATACGCAGTATTTT.

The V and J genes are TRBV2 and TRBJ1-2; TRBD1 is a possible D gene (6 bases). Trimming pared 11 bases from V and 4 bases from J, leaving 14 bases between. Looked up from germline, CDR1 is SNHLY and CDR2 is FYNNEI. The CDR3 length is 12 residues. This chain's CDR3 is CAGEEDSYGYTF. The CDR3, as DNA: TGTGCCGGAGAAGAGGACAGCTATGGCTACACCTTC. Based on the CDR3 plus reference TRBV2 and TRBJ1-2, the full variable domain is EPEVTQTPSHQVTQMGQEVILRCVPISNHLYFYWYRQILGQKVEFLVSFYNNEISEKSEIFDDQFSVERPDGSNFTLKIRSTKLEDSAMYFCAGEEDSYGYTFGSGTRLTVV.

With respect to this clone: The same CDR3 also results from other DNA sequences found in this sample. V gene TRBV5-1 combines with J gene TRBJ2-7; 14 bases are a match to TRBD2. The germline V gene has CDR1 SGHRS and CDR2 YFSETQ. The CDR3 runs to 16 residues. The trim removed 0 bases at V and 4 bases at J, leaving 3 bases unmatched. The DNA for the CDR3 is TGCGCCAGCAGCTTGGAGGGACTAGCGGGAGCTTACGAGCAGTACTTC. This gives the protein CASSLEGLAGAYEQYF.

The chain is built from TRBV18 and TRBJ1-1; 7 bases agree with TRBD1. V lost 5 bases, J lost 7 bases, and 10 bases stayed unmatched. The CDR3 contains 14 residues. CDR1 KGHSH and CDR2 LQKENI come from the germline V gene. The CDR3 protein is CASSSWTGGLEAFF. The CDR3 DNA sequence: TGTGCCAGCTCATCTTGGACAGGAGGCCTTGAAGCTTTCTTT.

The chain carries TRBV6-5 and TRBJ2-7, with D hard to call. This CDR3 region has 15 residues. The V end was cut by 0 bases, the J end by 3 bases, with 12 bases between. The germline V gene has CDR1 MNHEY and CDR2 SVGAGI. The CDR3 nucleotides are TGTGCCAGCAGTTACTCGAGGCCAGAGTACTACGAGCAGTACTTC. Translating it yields CASSYSRPEYYEQYF.

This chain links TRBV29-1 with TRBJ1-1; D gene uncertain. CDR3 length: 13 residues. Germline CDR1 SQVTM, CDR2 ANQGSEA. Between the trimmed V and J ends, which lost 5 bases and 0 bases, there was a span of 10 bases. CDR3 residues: CSVRRSMNTEAFF. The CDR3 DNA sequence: TGCAGCGTTCGTCGGAGCATGAACACTGAAGCTTTCTTT.

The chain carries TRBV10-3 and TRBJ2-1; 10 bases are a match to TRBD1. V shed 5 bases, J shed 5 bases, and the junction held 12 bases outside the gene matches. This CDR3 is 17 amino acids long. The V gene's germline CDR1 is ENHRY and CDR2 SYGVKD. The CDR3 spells CAISLEDRGKVNNEQFF. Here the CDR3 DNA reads TGTGCCATCAGTTTAGAGGACAGGGGGAAAGTGAACAATGAGCAGTTCTTC.

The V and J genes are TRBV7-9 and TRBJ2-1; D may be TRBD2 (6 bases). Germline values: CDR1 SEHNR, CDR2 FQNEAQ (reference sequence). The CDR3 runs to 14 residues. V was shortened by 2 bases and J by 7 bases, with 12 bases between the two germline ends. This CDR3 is CASSLMAGQNEQFF. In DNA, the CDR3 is TGTGCCAGCAGCTTAATGGCGGGGCAAAATGAGCAGTTCTTC.

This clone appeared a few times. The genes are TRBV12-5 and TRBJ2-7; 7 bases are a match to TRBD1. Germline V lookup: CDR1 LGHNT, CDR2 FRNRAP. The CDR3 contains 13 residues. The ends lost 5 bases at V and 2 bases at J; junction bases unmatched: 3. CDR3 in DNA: TGTGCTAGTGGTAGGACAGGACCCTACGAGCAGTACTTC. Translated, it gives CASGRTGPYEQYF.

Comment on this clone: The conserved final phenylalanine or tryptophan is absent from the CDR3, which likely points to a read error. This CDR3 is CASSEMYGGAQGEKLFL. CDR3 DNA sequence: TGTGCCAGCAGTGAAATGTATGGGGGGGCGCAGGGTGAAAAACTGTTTCTT. The chain employs TRBV25-1 and TRBJ1-4, with D possibly TRBD1 on 6 matching bases. Germline V gene data show CDR1 as MGHDK and CDR2 as SYGVNS. The CDR3 sequence is 17 residues long. V was trimmed by 2 bases and J by 7 bases, leaving 20 bases between them.

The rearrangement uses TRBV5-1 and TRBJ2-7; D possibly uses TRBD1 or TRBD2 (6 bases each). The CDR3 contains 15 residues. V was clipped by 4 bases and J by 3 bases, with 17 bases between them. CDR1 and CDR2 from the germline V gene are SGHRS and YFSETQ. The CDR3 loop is CASSPTAGGYYEQYF. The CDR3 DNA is TGCGCCAGCAGCCCAACTGCCGGGGGCTACTACGAGCAGTACTTC.

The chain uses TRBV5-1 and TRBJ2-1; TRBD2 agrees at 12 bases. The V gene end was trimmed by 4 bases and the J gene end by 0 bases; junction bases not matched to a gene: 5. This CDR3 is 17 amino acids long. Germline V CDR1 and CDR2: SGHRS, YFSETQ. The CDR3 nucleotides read TGCGCCAGCAGCGTGACGACTAGCGGGAGCTCCTACAATGAGCAGTTCTTC. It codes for CASSVTTSGSSYNEQFF.

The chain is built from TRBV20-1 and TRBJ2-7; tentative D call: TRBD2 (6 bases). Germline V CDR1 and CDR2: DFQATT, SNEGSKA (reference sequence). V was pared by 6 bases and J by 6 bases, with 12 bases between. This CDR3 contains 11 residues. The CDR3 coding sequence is TGCAGTGCCGGAGGGTTGATCGAGCAGTACTTC. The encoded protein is CSAGGLIEQYF.

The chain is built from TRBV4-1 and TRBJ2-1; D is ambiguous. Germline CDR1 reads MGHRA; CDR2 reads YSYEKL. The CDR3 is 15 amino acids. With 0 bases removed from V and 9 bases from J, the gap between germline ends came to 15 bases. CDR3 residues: CASSQDGRTGSEQFF. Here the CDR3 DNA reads TGCGCCAGCAGCCAAGACGGCCGGACGGGTAGTGAGCAGTTCTTC.

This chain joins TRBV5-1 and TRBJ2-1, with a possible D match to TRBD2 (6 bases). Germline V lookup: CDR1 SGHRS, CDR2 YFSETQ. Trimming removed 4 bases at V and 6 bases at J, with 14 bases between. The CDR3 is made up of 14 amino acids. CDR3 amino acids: CASSVISGSNEQFF. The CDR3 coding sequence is TGCGCCAGCAGCGTGATATCCGGGAGCAATGAGCAGTTCTTC.